This entry concerns a single TCR beta chain. The sample originates from a study of blood T cell repertoires in COVID-19. This CDR3 comprises 16 residues. V was pared by 4 bases and J by 2 bases, with 16 bases between. Germline V gives CDR1 SGDLS, CDR2 YYNGEE. In the study's own analysis: From reference gene primer amplification, estimates of nucleated cell counts were derived. Some clones are missing from TCRdb's copy, which holds only in-frame ones; the method was immunoSEQ multiplex PCR. That table is the source of V, J and clone size, and D and trimming were worked out from the DNA. This sample has about 360,000 clones, with about 89% found just once. Ages ranged from about 18 to 89 years, with residence in more than 20 US areas.

Source material: PBMCs or T cells enriched from blood (not recorded which). This sequence was found in a man younger than 40 who had recovered from COVID-19. The rearrangement links TRBV9 to TRBJ2-1; D remains unclear. CDR3 in DNA: TGTGCCAGCAGCCCCTCCCCTGCGCCCCCCTACAATGAGCAGTTCTTC. Protein product: CASSPSPAPPYNEQFF.